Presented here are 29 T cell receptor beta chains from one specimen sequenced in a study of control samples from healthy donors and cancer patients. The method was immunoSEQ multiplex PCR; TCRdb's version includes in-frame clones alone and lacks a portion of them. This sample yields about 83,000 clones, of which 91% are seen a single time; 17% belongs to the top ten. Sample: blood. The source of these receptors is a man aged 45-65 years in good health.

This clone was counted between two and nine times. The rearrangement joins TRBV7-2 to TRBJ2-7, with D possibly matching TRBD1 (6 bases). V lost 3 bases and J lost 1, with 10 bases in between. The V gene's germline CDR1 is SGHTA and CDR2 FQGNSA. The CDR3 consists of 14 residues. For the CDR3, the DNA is TGTGCCAGCAGCTTCAGGGGAACTTCCTACGAGCAGTACTTC. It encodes CASSFRGTSYEQYF.

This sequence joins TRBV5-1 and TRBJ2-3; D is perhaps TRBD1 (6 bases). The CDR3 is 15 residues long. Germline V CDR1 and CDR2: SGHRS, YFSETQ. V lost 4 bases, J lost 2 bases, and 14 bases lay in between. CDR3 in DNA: TGCGCCAGCAGCGCAACTGACAGGTCCACAGATACGCAGTATTTT. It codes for CASSATDRSTDTQYF.

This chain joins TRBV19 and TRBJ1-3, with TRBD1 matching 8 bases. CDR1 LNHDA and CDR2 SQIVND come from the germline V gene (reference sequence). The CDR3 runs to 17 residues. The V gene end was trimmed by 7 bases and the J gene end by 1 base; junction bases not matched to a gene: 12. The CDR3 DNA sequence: TGTGCCAGTATATTAAGTAAGGACAGGGCGTCTGGAAACACCATATATTTT. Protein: CASILSKDRASGNTIYF.

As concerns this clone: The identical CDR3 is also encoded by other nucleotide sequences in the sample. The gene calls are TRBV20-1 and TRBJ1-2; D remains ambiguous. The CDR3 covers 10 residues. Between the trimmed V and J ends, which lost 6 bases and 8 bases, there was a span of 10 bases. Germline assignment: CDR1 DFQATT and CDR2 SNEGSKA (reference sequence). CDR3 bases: TGCAGTGCGCCCGAAGGGGGCTACACCTTC. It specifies CSAPEGGYTF.

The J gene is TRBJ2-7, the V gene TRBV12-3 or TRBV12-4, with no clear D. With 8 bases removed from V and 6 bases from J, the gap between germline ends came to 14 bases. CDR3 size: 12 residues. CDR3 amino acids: CASPPVQIEQYF. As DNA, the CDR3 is TGTGCCAGCCCCCCAGTCCAGATCGAGCAGTACTTC.

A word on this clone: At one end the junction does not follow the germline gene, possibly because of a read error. The CDR3 bases are TGTGCCAGCAGTTTAGTAGCGCCCGGGACAGGGGACCAAGAGACCCAGTACTTC. Protein: CASSLVAPGTGDQETQYF. J is TRBJ2-5 and V is TRBV11-2; 10 nucleotides line up with TRBD1. Germline CDR1 is SGHAT and CDR2 is FQNNGV. This CDR3 has 18 residues.

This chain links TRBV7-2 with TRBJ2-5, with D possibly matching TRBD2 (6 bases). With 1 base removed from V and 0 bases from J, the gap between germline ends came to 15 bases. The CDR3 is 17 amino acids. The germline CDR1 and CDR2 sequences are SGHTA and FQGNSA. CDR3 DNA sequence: TGTGCCAGCAGCTTAGGGCGGGGCGGGCCAGACCAAGAGACCCAGTACTTC. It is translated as CASSLGRGGPDQETQYF.

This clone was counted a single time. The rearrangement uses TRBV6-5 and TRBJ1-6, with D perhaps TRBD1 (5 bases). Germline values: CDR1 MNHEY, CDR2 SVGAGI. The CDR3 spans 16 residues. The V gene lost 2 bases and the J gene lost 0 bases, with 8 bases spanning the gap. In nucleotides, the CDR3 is TGTGCCAGCAGTTACGGGGGGAGCTCCTATAATTCACCCCTCCACTTT. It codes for CASSYGGSSYNSPLHF.

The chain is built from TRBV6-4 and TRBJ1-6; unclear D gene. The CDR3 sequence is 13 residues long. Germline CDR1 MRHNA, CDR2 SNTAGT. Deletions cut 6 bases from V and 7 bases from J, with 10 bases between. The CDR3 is CASSTMANSPLHF. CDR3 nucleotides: TGTGCCAGCAGCACCATGGCGAATTCACCCCTCCACTTT.

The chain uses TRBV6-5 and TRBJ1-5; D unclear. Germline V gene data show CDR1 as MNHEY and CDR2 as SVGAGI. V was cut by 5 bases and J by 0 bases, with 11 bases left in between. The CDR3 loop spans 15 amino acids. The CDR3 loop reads CASSLYKNSNQPQHF. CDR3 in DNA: TGTGCCAGCAGTCTGTACAAGAATAGCAATCAGCCCCAGCATTTT.

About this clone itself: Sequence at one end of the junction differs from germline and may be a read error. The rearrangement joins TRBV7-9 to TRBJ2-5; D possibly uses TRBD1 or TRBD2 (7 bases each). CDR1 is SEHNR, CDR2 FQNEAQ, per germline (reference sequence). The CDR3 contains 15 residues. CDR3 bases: TGTGCCAGCAGCTTATTGGGAGGGGGCAAGGAGACCCGGTACTTC. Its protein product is CASSLLGGGKETRYF.

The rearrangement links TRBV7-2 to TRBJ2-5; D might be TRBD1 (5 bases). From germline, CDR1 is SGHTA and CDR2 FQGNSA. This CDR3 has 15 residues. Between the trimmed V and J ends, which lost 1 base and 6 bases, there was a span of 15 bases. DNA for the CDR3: TGTGCCAGCAGCTTAGACTTGGGGAAGGGGCAGACCCAGTACTTC. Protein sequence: CASSLDLGKGQTQYF.

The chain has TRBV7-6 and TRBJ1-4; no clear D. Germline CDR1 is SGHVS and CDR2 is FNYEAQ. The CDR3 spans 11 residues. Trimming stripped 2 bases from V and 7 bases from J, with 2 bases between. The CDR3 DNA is TGTGCCAGCAGCTTAAGTGAAAAACTGTTTTTT. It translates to CASSLSEKLFF.

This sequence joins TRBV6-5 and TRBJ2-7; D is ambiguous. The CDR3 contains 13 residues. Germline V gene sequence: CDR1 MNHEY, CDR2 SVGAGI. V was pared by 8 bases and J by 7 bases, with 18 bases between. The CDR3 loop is CASLGRHTTEQYF. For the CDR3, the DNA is TGTGCCAGCTTAGGCAGACATACTACGGAGCAGTACTTC.

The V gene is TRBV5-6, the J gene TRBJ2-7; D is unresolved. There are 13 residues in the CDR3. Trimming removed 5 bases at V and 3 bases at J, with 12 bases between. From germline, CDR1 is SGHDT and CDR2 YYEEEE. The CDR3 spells CASRHNQFYEQYF. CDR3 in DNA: TGTGCCAGCAGACACAATCAGTTCTACGAGCAGTACTTC.

CDR3 coding DNA: TGTGCCAGCAGTTTCGGTGGGGCAGGGAACACTGAAGCTTTCTTT. The encoded protein is CASSFGGAGNTEAFF. This chain uses TRBV27 with TRBJ1-1, with a possible D match to TRBD1 (5 bases). Germline loops: CDR1 MNHEY, CDR2 SMNVEV (reference sequence). The ends were cut back, 3 bases at V and 1 base at J, with 12 bases in the middle. The CDR3 has 15 amino acids.

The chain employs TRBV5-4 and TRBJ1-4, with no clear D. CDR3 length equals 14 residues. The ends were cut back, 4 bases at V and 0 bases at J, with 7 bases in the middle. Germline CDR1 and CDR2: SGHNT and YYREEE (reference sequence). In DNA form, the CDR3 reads TGTGCCAGCAGCCCGGGGTCAACTAATGAAAAACTGTTTTTT. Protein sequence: CASSPGSTNEKLFF.

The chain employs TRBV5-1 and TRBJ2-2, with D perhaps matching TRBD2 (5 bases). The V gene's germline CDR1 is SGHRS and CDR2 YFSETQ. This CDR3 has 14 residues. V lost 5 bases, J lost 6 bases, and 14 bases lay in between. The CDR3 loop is CASRVVVGAGELFF. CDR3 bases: TGCGCCAGCAGGGTTGTGGTGGGAGCCGGGGAGCTGTTTTTT.

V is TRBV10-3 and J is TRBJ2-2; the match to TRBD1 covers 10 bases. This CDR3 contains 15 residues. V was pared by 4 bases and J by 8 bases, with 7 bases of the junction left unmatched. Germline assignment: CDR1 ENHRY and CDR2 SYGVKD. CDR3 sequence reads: CAISGDRGGGGELFF. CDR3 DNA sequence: TGTGCCATCAGTGGGGACAGGGGCGGAGGAGGGGAGCTGTTTTTT.

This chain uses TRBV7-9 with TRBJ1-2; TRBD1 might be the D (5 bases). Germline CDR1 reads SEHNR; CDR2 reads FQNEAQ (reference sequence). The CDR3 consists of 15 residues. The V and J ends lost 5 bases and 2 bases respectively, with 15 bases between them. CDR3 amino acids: CASSLMGEGNYGYTF. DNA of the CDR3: TGTGCCAGCAGCCTAATGGGTGAGGGGAACTATGGCTACACCTTC. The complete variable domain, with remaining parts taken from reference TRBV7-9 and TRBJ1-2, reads DTGVSQNPRHKITKRGQNVTFRCDPISEHNRLYWYRQTLGQGPEFLTYFQNEAQLEKSRLLSDRFSAERPKGSFSTLEIQRTEQGDSAMYLCASSLMGEGNYGYTFGSGTRLTVV.

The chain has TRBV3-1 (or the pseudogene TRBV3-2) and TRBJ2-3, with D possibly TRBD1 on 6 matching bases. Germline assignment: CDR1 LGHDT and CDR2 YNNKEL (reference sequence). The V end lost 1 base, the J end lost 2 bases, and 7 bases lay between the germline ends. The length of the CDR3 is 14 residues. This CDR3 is CASSQGDNTDTQYF. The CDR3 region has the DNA TGTGCCAGCAGCCAAGGGGACAACACAGATACGCAGTATTTT.

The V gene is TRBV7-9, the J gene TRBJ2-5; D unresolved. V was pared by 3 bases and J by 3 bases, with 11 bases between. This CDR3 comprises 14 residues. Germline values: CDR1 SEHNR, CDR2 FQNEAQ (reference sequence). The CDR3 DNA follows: TGTGCCAGCAGCTTCGCACCGGCCAAAGAGACCCAGTACTTC. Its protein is CASSFAPAKETQYF.

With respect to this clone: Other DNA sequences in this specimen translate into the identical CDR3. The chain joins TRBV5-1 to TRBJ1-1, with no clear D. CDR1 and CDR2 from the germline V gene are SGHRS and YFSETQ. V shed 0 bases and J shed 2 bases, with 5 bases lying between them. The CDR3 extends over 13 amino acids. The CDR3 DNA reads TGCGCCAGCAGCTTGGACAGTAACACTGAAGCTTTCTTT. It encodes CASSLDSNTEAFF. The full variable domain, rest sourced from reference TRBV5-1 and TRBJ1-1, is KAGVTQTPRYLIKTRGQQVTLSCSPISGHRSVSWYQQTPGQGLQFLFEYFSETQRNKGNFPGRFSGRQFSNSRSEMNVSTLELGDSALYLCASSLDSNTEAFFGQGTRLTVV.

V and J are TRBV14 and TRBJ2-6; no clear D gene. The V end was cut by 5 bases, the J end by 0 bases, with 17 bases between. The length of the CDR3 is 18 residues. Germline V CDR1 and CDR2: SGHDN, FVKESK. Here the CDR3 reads CASSSRPLLVSGANVLTF. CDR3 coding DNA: TGTGCCAGCAGCTCCAGACCGCTATTAGTCTCTGGGGCCAACGTCCTGACTTTC.

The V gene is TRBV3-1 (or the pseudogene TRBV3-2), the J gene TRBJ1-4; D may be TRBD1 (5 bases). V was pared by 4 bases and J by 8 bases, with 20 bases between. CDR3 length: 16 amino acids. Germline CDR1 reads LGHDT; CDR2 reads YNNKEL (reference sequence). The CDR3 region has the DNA TGTGCCAGCAGCCCCACAGAGGGGTTGAGACAAGAAAAACTGTTTTTT. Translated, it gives CASSPTEGLRQEKLFF.

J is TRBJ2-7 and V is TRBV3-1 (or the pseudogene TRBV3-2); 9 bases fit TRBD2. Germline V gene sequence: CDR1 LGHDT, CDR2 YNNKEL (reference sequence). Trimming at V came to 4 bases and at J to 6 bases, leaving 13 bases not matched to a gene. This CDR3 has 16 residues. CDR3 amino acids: CASSRESGGGAGEQYF. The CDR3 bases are TGTGCCAGCAGCCGAGAAAGTGGCGGGGGGGCTGGCGAGCAGTACTTC.

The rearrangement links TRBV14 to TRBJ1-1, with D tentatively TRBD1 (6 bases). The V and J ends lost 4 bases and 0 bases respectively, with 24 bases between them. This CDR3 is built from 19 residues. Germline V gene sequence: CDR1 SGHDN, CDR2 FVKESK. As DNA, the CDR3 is TGTGCCAGCAGCCCTTCCCCGTCCAGGGGCGTTCCTATGAACACTGAAGCTTTCTTT. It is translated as CASSPSPSRGVPMNTEAFF.

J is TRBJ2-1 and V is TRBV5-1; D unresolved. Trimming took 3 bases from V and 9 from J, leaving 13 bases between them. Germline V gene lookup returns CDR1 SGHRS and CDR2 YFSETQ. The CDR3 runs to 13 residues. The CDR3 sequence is CASSWPGAPEQFF. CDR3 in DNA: TGCGCCAGCAGCTGGCCCGGTGCACCTGAGCAGTTCTTC. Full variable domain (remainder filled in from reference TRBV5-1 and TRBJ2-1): KAGVTQTPRYLIKTRGQQVTLSCSPISGHRSVSWYQQTPGQGLQFLFEYFSETQRNKGNFPGRFSGRQFSNSRSEMNVSTLELGDSALYLCASSWPGAPEQFFGPGTRLTVL.

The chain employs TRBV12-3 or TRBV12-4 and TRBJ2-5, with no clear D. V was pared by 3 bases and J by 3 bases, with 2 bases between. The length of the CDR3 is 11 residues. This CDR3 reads CASSFKETQYF. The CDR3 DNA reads TGTGCCAGCAGTTTTAAAGAGACCCAGTACTTC.